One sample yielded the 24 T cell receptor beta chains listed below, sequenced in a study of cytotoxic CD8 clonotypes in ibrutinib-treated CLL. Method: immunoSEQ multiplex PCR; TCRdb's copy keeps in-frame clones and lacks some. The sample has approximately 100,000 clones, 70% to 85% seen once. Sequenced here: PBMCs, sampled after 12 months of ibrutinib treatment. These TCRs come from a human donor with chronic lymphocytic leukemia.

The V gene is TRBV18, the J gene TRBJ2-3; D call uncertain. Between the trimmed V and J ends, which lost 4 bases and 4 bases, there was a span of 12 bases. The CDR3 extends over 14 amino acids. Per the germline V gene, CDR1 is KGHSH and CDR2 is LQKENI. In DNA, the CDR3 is TGTGCCAGCTCACTACAAGCTCCCCCAGATACGCAGTATTTT. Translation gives CASSLQAPPDTQYF.

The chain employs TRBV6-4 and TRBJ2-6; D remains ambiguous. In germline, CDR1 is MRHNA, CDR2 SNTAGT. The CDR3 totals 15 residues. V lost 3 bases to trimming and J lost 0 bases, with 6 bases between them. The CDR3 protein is CASSEGLSGANVLTF. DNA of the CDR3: TGTGCCAGCAGTGAGGGTCTCTCTGGGGCCAACGTCCTGACTTTC.

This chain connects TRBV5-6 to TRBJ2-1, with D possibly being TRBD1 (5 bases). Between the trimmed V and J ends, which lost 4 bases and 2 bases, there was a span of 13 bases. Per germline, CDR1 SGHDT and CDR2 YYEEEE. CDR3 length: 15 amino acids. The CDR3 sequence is CASSLDSFAYNEQFF. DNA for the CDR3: TGTGCCAGCAGCCTAGACAGTTTCGCCTACAATGAGCAGTTCTTC.

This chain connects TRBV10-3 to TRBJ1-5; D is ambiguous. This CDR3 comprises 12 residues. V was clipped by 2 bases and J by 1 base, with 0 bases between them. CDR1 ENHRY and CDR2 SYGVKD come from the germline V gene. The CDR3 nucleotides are TGTGCCATCAGTGAGAGCAATCAGCCCCAGCATTTT. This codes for CAISESNQPQHF.

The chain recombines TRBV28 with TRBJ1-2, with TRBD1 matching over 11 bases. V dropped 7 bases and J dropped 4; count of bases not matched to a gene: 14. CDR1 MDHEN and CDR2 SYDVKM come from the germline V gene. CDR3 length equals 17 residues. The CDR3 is CASTSPGTGGTFYGYTF. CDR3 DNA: TGTGCCAGCACCTCTCCCGGGACAGGGGGAACCTTCTATGGCTACACCTTC.

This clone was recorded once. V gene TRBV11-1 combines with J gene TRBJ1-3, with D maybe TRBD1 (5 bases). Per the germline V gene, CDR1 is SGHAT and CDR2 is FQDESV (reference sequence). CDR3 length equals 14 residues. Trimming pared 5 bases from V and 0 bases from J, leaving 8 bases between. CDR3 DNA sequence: TGTGCCAGCAGCCTGACAGCCTCTGGAAACACCATATATTTT. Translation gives CASSLTASGNTIYF.

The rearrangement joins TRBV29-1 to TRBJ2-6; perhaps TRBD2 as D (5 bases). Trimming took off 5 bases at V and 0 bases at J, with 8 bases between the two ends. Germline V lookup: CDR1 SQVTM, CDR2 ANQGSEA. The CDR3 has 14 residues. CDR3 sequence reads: CSVSEGSGANVLTF. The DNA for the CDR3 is TGCAGCGTTTCCGAGGGCTCTGGGGCCAACGTCCTGACTTTC.

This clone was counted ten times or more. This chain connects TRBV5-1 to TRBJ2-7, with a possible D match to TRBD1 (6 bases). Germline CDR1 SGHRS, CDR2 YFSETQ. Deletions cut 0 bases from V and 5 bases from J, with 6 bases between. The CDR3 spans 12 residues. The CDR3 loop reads CASSLGQDEQYF. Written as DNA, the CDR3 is TGCGCCAGCAGCTTGGGACAGGACGAGCAGTACTTC.

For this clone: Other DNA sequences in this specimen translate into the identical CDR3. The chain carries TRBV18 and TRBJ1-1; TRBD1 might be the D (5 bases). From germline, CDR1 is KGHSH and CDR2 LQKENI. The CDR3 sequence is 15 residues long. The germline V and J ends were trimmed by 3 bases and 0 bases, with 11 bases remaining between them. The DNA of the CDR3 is TGTGCCAGCTCACCCTCCGACAGCCTGAACACTGAAGCTTTCTTT. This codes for CASSPSDSLNTEAFF.

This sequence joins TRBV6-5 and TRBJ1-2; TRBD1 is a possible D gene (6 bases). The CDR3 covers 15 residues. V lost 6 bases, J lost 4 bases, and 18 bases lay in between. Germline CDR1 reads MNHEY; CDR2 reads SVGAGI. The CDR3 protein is CASSFNRQAPYGYTF. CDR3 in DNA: TGTGCCAGCAGCTTCAACCGACAGGCCCCCTATGGCTACACCTTC.

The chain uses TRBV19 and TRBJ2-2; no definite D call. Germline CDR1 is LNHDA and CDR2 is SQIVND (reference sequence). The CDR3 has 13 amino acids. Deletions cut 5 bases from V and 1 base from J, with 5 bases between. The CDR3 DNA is TGTGCCAGTAGTGTCCGGAACACCGGGGAGCTGTTTTTT. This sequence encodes CASSVRNTGELFF.

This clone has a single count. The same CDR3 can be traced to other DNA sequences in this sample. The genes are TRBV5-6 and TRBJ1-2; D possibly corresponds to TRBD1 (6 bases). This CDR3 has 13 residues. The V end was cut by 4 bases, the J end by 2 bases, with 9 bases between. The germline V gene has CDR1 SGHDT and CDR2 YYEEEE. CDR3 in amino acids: CASSPGQNYGYTF. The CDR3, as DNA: TGTGCCAGCAGCCCTGGACAGAACTATGGCTACACCTTC.

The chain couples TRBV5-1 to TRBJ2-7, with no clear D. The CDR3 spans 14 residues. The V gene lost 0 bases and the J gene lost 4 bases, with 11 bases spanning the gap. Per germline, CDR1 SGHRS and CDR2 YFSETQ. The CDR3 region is CASSLESDRYEQYF. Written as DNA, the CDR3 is TGCGCCAGCAGCTTGGAGTCAGACCGGTACGAGCAGTACTTC.

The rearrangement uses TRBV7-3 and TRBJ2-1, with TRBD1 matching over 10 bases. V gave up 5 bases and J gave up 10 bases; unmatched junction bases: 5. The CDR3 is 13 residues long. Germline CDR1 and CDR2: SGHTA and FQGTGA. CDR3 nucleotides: TGTGCCAGCAGCCCCGGGACAGGGGTCGAGCAGTTCTTC. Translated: CASSPGTGVEQFF.

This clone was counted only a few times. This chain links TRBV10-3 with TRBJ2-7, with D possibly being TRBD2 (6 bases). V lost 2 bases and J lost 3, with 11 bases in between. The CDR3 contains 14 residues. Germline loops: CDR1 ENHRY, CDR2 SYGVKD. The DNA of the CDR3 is TGTGCCATCAGTGAGATGGAGGGTATCTACGAGCAGTACTTC. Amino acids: CAISEMEGIYEQYF.

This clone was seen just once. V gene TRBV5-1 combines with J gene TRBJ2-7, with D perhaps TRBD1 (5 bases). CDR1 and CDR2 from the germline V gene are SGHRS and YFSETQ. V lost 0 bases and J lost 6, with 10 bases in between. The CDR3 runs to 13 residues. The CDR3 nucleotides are TGCGCCAGCAGCTTGGGGGGCGCGGTCGAGCAGTACTTC. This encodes CASSLGGAVEQYF.

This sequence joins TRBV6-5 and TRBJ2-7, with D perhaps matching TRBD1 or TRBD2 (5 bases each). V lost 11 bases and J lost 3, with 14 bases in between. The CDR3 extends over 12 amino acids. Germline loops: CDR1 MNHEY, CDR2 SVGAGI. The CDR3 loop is CACRGGDYEQYF. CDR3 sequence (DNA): TGTGCCTGCCGGGGCGGAGACTACGAGCAGTACTTC.

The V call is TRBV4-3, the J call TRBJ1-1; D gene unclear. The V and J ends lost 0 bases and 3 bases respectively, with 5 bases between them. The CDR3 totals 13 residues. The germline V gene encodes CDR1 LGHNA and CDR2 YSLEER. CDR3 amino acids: CASSQELYTEAFF. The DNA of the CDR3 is TGCGCCAGCAGCCAAGAACTCTACACTGAAGCTTTCTTT.

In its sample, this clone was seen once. This CDR3 reads CASSQTGKERGAIYTQYF. In DNA form, the CDR3 reads TGTGCCAGTAGTCAAACGGGGAAGGAGCGGGGGGCCATATATACGCAGTATTTT. This chain uses TRBV19 with TRBJ2-3; TRBD2 matches at 9 bases. Germline V lookup: CDR1 LNHDA, CDR2 SQIVND (reference sequence). This CDR3 is built from 18 residues. Trimming took 5 bases from V and 7 from J; bases not matched to a gene: 19.

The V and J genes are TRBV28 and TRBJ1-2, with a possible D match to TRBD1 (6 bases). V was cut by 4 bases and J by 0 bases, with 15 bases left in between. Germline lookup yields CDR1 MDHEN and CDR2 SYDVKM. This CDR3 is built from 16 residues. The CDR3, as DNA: TGTGCCAGCAGTTCAGCAGGGGACCCCCCTAACTATGGCTACACCTTC. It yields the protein CASSSAGDPPNYGYTF.

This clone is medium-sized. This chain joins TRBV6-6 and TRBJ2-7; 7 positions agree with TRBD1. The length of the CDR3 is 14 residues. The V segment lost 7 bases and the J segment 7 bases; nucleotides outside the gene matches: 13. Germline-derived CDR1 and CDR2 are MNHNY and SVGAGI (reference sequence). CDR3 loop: CASITGDRVGEQYF. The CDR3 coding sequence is TGTGCCAGCATCACAGGAGACAGGGTGGGGGAGCAGTACTTC.

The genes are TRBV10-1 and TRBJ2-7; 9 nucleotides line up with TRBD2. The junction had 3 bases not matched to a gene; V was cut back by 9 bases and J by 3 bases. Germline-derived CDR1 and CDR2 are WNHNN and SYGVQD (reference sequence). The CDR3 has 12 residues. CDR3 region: CARGAGGYEQYF. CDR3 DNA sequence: TGCGCCAGGGGAGCGGGGGGCTACGAGCAGTACTTC.

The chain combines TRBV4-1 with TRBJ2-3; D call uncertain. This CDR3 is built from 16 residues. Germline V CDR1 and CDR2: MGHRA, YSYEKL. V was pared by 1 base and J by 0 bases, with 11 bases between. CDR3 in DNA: TGCGCCAGCAGCCAAGTTAATCTAGTGAGCACAGATACGCAGTATTTT. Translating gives CASSQVNLVSTDTQYF.

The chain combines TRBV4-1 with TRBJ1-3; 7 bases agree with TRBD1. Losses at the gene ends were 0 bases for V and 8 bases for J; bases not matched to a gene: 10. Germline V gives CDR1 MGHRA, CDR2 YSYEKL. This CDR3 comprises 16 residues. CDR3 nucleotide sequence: TGCGCCAGCAGCCAAGATTCGGACAGGTTGGGGGACACCATATATTTT. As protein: CASSQDSDRLGDTIYF.